The 15 T cell receptor beta chains in this list originate from one sample, sequenced in a study of blood T cell repertoires in COVID-19 (TCRdb year 2020). The library came from the immunoSEQ multiplex PCR assay. Imported from immuneACCESS, the table was reduced by TCRdb to in-frame sequences with V and J called. These copies leave out some clones; in studies compared against another copy, an unresolved V gene accounts for under half, and the cause of the remainder is not known. Within this sample are almost 250,000 clones, with about 89% of them counted one time only. The top ten clones comprise 3.5% to 5% of the sample. The specimen was PBMCs or T cells enriched from blood (not recorded which). The receptors stem from a woman younger than 45 who had recovered from COVID-19.

The chain is built from TRBV28 and TRBJ1-4; the D is unclear. Germline V gene lookup returns CDR1 MDHEN and CDR2 SYDVKM. The CDR3 totals 12 residues. The germline V and J ends were trimmed by 5 bases and 8 bases, with 9 bases remaining between them. CDR3 protein: CASSPFREKLFF. CDR3 nucleotide sequence: TGTGCCAGCAGTCCATTCCGGGAAAAACTGTTTTTT.

V is TRBV18 and J is TRBJ2-1; TRBD2 matches at 15 bases. Germline V gene lookup returns CDR1 KGHSH and CDR2 LQKENI. The CDR3 has 19 amino acids. After removal of 5 bases from V and 9 bases from J, the junction contained 17 bases not matched to a gene. CDR3 region: CASSTRQTGLAGGPSEQFF. DNA of the CDR3: TGTGCCAGCTCAACCAGACAGACGGGACTAGCGGGAGGCCCATCTGAGCAGTTCTTC.

The chain links TRBV7-2 to TRBJ1-2; no clear D gene. Trimming took off 1 base at V and 7 bases at J, with 19 bases between the two ends. Looked up from germline, CDR1 is SGHTA and CDR2 is FQGNSA. This CDR3 has 16 amino acids. The CDR3 DNA sequence: TGTGCCAGCAGCTTAGGGCCGGCAGAAGACTCTGGTGGCTACACCTTC. Translating it yields CASSLGPAEDSGGYTF.

This rearrangement joins TRBV11-2 to TRBJ2-3; TRBD2 aligns across 8 bases. CDR3 size: 14 residues. Germline V lookup: CDR1 SGHAT, CDR2 FQNNGV. The ends lost 4 bases at V and 4 bases at J; junction bases unmatched: 4. In DNA form, the CDR3 reads TGTGCCAGCAGCTCAAGCGGGAGTGCAGATACGCAGTATTTT. Protein: CASSSSGSADTQYF.

This clone was detected ten times or more. V gene TRBV28 combines with J gene TRBJ2-1; D is uncertain. There are 14 residues in the CDR3. Between the trimmed V and J ends, which lost 7 bases and 0 bases, there was a span of 10 bases. Germline lookup yields CDR1 MDHEN and CDR2 SYDVKM. This chain's CDR3 is CASTGPGSYNEQFF. CDR3 bases: TGTGCCAGCACCGGTCCTGGCTCCTACAATGAGCAGTTCTTC.

The rearrangement joins TRBV2 to TRBJ2-1; a weak D match, TRBD2 (5 bases). CDR1 is SNHLY, CDR2 FYNNEI, per germline. Trimming pared 1 base from V and 10 bases from J, leaving 11 bases between. The CDR3 totals 13 residues. Here the CDR3 reads CASSEELSGEQFF. The CDR3, as DNA: TGTGCCAGCAGTGAAGAGTTATCGGGAGAGCAGTTCTTC.

V and J are TRBV7-2 and TRBJ1-5, with 7 nucleotides matching TRBD1. The V segment lost 5 bases and the J segment 5 bases; nucleotides outside the gene matches: 6. CDR1 and CDR2 (germline): SGHTA, FQGNSA. The CDR3 length is 14 residues. The CDR3 loop is CASSLGTAYQPQHF. The CDR3 DNA reads as TGTGCCAGCAGCCTCGGGACAGCTTATCAGCCCCAGCATTTT.

This rearrangement joins TRBV28 to TRBJ2-1; D possibly corresponds to TRBD2 (6 bases). The CDR3 sequence is 15 residues long. Germline CDR1 is MDHEN and CDR2 is SYDVKM. Trimming took off 3 bases at V and 8 bases at J, with 17 bases between the two ends. The CDR3 DNA reads TGTGCCAGCAGTTTTTCGGGACTCTCGCACTATGAGCAGTTCTTC. Translating gives CASSFSGLSHYEQFF.

The chain uses TRBV27 and TRBJ1-1; D unclear. Germline loops: CDR1 MNHEY, CDR2 SMNVEV (reference sequence). V lost 2 bases and J 4 bases, leaving 8 bases between the germline ends. The CDR3 spans 13 residues. The CDR3 loop reads CASSLIPGTEAFF. In DNA form, the CDR3 reads TGTGCCAGCAGTTTAATCCCGGGCACTGAAGCTTTCTTT.

This clone was recorded only once. This sequence joins TRBV24-1 and TRBJ2-1, with a tentative D call TRBD2 (6 bases). The V and J ends lost 2 bases and 1 base respectively, with 17 bases between them. The CDR3 spans 18 residues. The germline gives CDR1 KGHDR, CDR2 SFDVKD. The CDR3 loop reads CATSDSLRRDSSYNEQFF. CDR3 nucleotide sequence: TGTGCCACCAGTGATTCACTTCGCCGGGACTCTTCCTACAATGAGCAGTTCTTC.

The V and J genes are TRBV6-6 and TRBJ2-2; 7 bases are shared with TRBD2. V dropped 4 bases and J dropped 5; count of bases not matched to a gene: 7. This CDR3 region has 15 residues. Germline CDR1 reads MNHNY; CDR2 reads SVGAGI (reference sequence). The chain's CDR3 is CASSSTSQVTGELFF. CDR3 nucleotides: TGTGCCAGCAGTTCGACTAGCCAAGTTACCGGGGAGCTGTTTTTT.

The chain links TRBV10-3 to TRBJ2-1, with 7 positions matching TRBD1. Per the germline V gene, CDR1 is ENHRY and CDR2 is SYGVKD. CDR3 length: 14 residues. V gave up 8 bases and J gave up 7 bases; unmatched junction bases: 11. CDR3 coding DNA: TGTGCCATCGAGGGGGCTCAAAAGCCTAATGAGCAGTTCTTC. Translating gives CAIEGAQKPNEQFF.

The rearrangement uses TRBV5-4 and TRBJ2-7; TRBD2 agrees at 8 bases. CDR1 is SGHNT, CDR2 YYREEE, per germline (reference sequence). The V segment lost 4 bases and the J segment 2 bases; nucleotides outside the gene matches: 5. This CDR3 is built from 14 residues. CDR3 sequence (DNA): TGTGCCAGCAGCCTAGCGGGCGGGGCCTACGAGCAGTACTTC. Its protein is CASSLAGGAYEQYF.

This clone turned up a few times. The gene calls are TRBV28 and TRBJ1-6; D gene uncertain. The CDR3 extends over 14 amino acids. V was clipped by 2 bases and J by 7 bases, with 9 bases between them. Germline V gene sequence: CDR1 MDHEN, CDR2 SYDVKM. In DNA, the CDR3 is TGTGCCAGCAGTTTACCCGTACAAAATTCACCCCTCCACTTT. It yields the protein CASSLPVQNSPLHF.

This clone was recorded a few times. The CDR3 DNA reads as TGCGCCAGCAGCTTGGGAGACCCAACGAGGGATACGCAGTATTTT. Its protein product is CASSLGDPTRDTQYF. V gene TRBV5-1 combines with J gene TRBJ2-3; D unclear. V dropped 0 bases and J dropped 6 bases, with 14 bases sitting between them. Germline lookup yields CDR1 SGHRS and CDR2 YFSETQ. The CDR3 consists of 15 residues.